This TCR beta chain is from a study of blood T cell repertoires in COVID-19 (dated by TCRdb to the early 2020s). Broadly, across the study: The collaborator samples originated in the United States, Italy and Spain and spanned the acute and convalescent phases of COVID-19. The samples were drawn from two sources: the first 160 participants of the ongoing ImmuneRACE study, and about 1,300 subjects contributed by 6 global collaborators. HLA class I and class II types, where available, came from metadata supplied by the sample provider rather than from assay-based typing. The repertoires were released in a freely available public database meant as a resource for research on the immune response to SARS-CoV-2. Nearly every sample came with metadata listing a de-identified subject ID, COVID-19 status, age in years and sex. Deeply sampled blood TCRbeta repertoires from subjects exposed to, actively infected with, or recovered from COVID-19 were included in the dataset. The prospective study material was composed of cDNA or gDNA derived from T cells, B-cell-depleted T cells, or PBMCs. Summary of the overall study and its limitations: Clinical and demographic metadata were provided uncurated, with the amount varying by source and participant.

The table lists this clone with a count of one. Its antigen remains unidentified. No base qualities exist here, and no much larger clone lies one base off it. TCRbeta CDR3 regions were amplified from genomic DNA using the immunoSEQ Assay, a bias-controlled multiplex PCR. In the authors' own workflow: The number of nucleated cells in each sample was estimated from the amplification of reference gene primers within the assay. Sequence reads were collapsed and filtered to measure the absolute abundance of every unique TCRbeta CDR3 rearrangement. For each sample, productive Simpson clonality was calculated as the square root of Simpson's diversity index over productive rearrangements. As stored in TCRdb, this immuneACCESS dataset retains in-frame rearrangements with V and J assigned. A fraction of the clones does not appear; measured against another copy, unresolved V genes explain less than half of the discrepancy, and the remainder lacks a known reason. V and J calls plus clone size are reproduced from that table; the DNA served to infer D and trimming. This sample lists roughly 250,000 clones; 75% to 90% were detected once. The ten top clones hold around 3.5% of the sample.

Each collaborating institution followed its own protocols to collect whole blood in K2EDTA tubes. For TCRbeta analysis, collaborators shipped samples in one of three forms: frozen whole blood, isolated PBMCs, or DNA extracted from either of those sample types. Reading from cysteine to phenylalanine, the CDR3 counts 16 amino acids. This entry keeps only the CDR3 DNA: 48 bases, framed from base 1. The germline V and J ends show losses of 0 bases and 4 bases respectively, and no gene match explains 7 bases of the junction. The germline V gene specifies SGHRS as CDR1 and YFSETQ as CDR2. Sequencing was done on a sample of peripheral blood. The chain uses TRBV5-1 and TRBJ2-3; TRBD2 matches 8 bases in the middle. The clonotype was recovered from a woman in her thirties or forties with acute or convalescent COVID-19. CDR3 reads: CASSLGNGGASDTQYF. Here is the DNA: TGCGCCAGCAGCTTGGGTAACGGGGGGGCATCAGATACGCAGTATTTT.